These 23 T cell receptor beta chains were sequenced from one sample in a study of CD8 T cells in Susac syndrome. RNA totalling roughly 0.5 to 1 ug underwent reverse transcription with random hexamers. TCRdb re-called the immunoSEQ multiplex PCR reads with MiXCR, one entry per CDR3 protein. The table lists 150,000 to 200,000 distinct CDR3 sequences, almost 96% of them singletons, with approximately 0.089% in the top ten. Sequencing was done on a sample of CD4+ T cells from PBMCs. The receptors come from a human donor with Susac syndrome.

V gene TRBV10-3 combines with J gene TRBJ2-4; D is undetermined. Per the germline V gene, CDR1 is ENHRY and CDR2 is SYGVKD. The length of the CDR3 is 14 residues. V lost 2 bases to trimming and J lost 0 bases, with 5 bases between them. The CDR3: CAISETRAKNIQYF. In DNA form, the CDR3 reads TGTGCCATCAGTGAGACAAGAGCCAAAAACATTCAGTACTTC.

This chain links TRBV7-2 with TRBJ2-5, with unresolved D. The CDR3 is made up of 14 amino acids. V was shortened by 2 bases and J by 0 bases, with 7 bases between the two germline ends. In germline, CDR1 is SGHTA, CDR2 FQGNSA. CDR3 sequence reads: CASSLIRNQETQYF. CDR3 nucleotides: TGTGCCAGCAGCTTAATAAGAAACCAAGAGACCCAGTACTTC.

J is TRBJ1-4 and V is TRBV29-1, with TRBD1 identical over 7 bases. The CDR3 extends over 14 amino acids. CDR1 SQVTM and CDR2 ANQGSEA come from the germline V gene. The junction had 12 bases not matched to a gene; V was cut back by 7 bases and J by 7 bases. The CDR3 nucleotides read TGCAGCGCCCGATTACAGGGGCTACGTGAAAAACTGTTTTTT. Translated: CSARLQGLREKLFF. The variable domain in full, completed from reference TRBV29-1 and TRBJ1-4, reads SAVISQKPSRDICQRGTSLTIQCQVDSQVTMMFWYRQQPGQSLTLIATANQGSEATYESGFVIDKFPISRPNLTFSTLTVSNMSPEDSSIYLCSARLQGLREKLFFGSGTQLSVL.

This clonotype was seen only once. The chain employs TRBV20-1 and TRBJ2-5, with 11 bases aligning to TRBD2. The germline CDR1 and CDR2 sequences are DFQATT and SNEGSKA (reference sequence). V lost 0 bases and J lost 4; bases outside the gene matches: 7. This CDR3 is built from 16 residues. Written as DNA, the CDR3 is TGCAGTGCTAGAGACCCTCTAGCGGGGGGAGGAGAGACCCAGTACTTC. Translating gives CSARDPLAGGGETQYF.

This clonotype showed up just once. The chain links TRBV6-5 to TRBJ2-7, with TRBD2 matching over 10 bases. The germline CDR1 and CDR2 sequences are MNHEY and SVGAGI. The CDR3 is 14 amino acids. V lost 2 bases and J lost 6; bases outside the gene matches: 4. CDR3 sequence (DNA): TGTGCCAGCAGTTACAAGCGGGGGGGTGGCGAGCAGTACTTC. It translates to CASSYKRGGGEQYF.

The chain combines TRBV30 with TRBJ2-7, with a possible D match to TRBD1 (6 bases). Germline values: CDR1 GTSNPN, CDR2 SVGIG (reference sequence). This CDR3 region has 14 residues. Trimming took off 1 base at V and 2 bases at J, with 12 bases between the two ends. CDR3 protein: CAWSAGVGAYEQYF. CDR3 sequence (DNA): TGTGCCTGGAGTGCAGGGGTCGGAGCCTACGAGCAGTACTTC.

The J gene is TRBJ2-2, the V gene TRBV5-1; D is unresolved. This CDR3 is built from 13 residues. Germline-derived CDR1 and CDR2 are SGHRS and YFSETQ. The V gene lost 2 bases and the J gene lost 3 bases, with 5 bases spanning the gap. The DNA of the CDR3 is TGCGCCAGCAGCTTTATGGACACCGGGGAGCTGTTTTTT. It translates to CASSFMDTGELFF.

V gene TRBV15 combines with J gene TRBJ2-7; 7 positions match TRBD1. The CDR3 has 17 amino acids. After removal of 1 base from V and 3 bases from J, the junction contained 12 bases not matched to a gene. CDR1 and CDR2 from the germline V gene are LNHNV and YYDKDF (reference sequence). The CDR3 nucleotides read TGTGCCACCAGCAGAGTTACAGGGGCCGGCGCCGGCTACGAGCAGTACTTC. Translating it yields CATSRVTGAGAGYEQYF.

The V call is TRBV20-1, the J call TRBJ2-2, with 10 bases aligning to TRBD1. CDR1 DFQATT and CDR2 SNEGSKA come from the germline V gene (reference sequence). V shed 1 base, J shed 4 bases, and the junction held 0 bases outside the gene matches. This CDR3 has 14 residues. Here the CDR3 reads CSARGTGGTGELFF. The CDR3 coding sequence is TGCAGTGCTAGAGGGACAGGGGGCACCGGGGAGCTGTTTTTT.

The chain joins TRBV12-3 or TRBV12-4 to TRBJ1-1, with D unclear. With 3 bases removed from V and 4 bases from J, the gap between germline ends came to 9 bases. The CDR3 covers 13 residues. Here the CDR3 DNA reads TGTGCCAGCAGTTTTGGGGTTTCCACTGAAGCTTTCTTT. Residues: CASSFGVSTEAFF.

V and J are TRBV6-5 and TRBJ1-2; D remains ambiguous. V was trimmed by 2 bases and J by 8 bases, leaving 9 bases between them. Per germline, CDR1 MNHEY and CDR2 SVGAGI. The CDR3 has 12 residues. CDR3 in DNA: TGTGCCAGCAGTTACCAAGGAGGGGGCTACACCTTC. Amino acid sequence: CASSYQGGGYTF.

This chain connects TRBV7-2 to TRBJ2-5, with D perhaps matching TRBD2 (5 bases). V lost 6 bases and J 5 bases, leaving 13 bases between the germline ends. Germline V gene data show CDR1 as SGHTA and CDR2 as FQGNSA. The CDR3 contains 13 residues. CDR3 amino acids: CASSRTYGETQYF. CDR3 bases: TGTGCCAGCAGTCGGACTTATGGGGAGACCCAGTACTTC.

The chain carries TRBV20-1 and TRBJ2-3; 10 positions agree with TRBD2. Germline V lookup: CDR1 DFQATT, CDR2 SNEGSKA (reference sequence). Germline trimming cut 0 bases from V and 5 bases from J; bases unmatched to any gene: 5. The CDR3 spans 15 residues. CDR3 in amino acids: CSARDRSGGVDTQYF. The CDR3 DNA is TGCAGTGCTAGAGACCGAAGCGGGGGGGTAGATACGCAGTATTTT.

This chain links TRBV3-1 with TRBJ1-5; D gene unclear. CDR1 is LGHDT, CDR2 YNNKEL, per germline (reference sequence). The CDR3 has 15 residues. Trimming cost V 0 bases and J 0 bases, with 6 bases left between them. For the CDR3, the DNA is TGTGCCAGCAGCCAAGAGCATGGTAGCAATCAGCCCCAGCATTTT. Translation: CASSQEHGSNQPQHF. The complete variable domain, with remaining parts taken from reference TRBV3-1 and TRBJ1-5, reads DTAVSQTPKYLVTQMGNDKSIKCEQNLGHDTMYWYKQDSKKFLKIMFSYNNKELIINETVPNRFSPKSPDKAHLNLHINSLELGDSAVYFCASSQEHGSNQPQHFGDGTRLSIL.

V and J are TRBV6-1 and TRBJ2-3, with 8 bases lining up with TRBD2. CDR1 MNHNS and CDR2 SASEGT come from the germline V gene. V dropped 7 bases and J dropped 2; count of bases not matched to a gene: 14. The CDR3 is 17 amino acids. CDR3 region: CASTPGTSWGVTDTQYF. The CDR3 bases are TGTGCCAGCACCCCCGGGACTAGTTGGGGGGTCACAGATACGCAGTATTTT.

CDR3 sequence reads: CASSRTGSEGYTF. CDR3 sequence (DNA): TGTGCCAGCAGCCGGACAGGGAGCGAGGGCTACACCTTC. The V call is TRBV3-1, the J call TRBJ1-2; TRBD1 agrees at 8 bases. Germline V CDR1 and CDR2: LGHDT, YNNKEL (reference sequence). CDR3 length: 13 amino acids. V lost 4 bases and J lost 8; bases outside the gene matches: 6.

The CDR3 coding sequence is TGTGCCAGCAGCTCGCCGGGACAGAGGAACAATGAGCAGTTCTTC. Translating it yields CASSSPGQRNNEQFF. V usage is TRBV7-9 and J usage is TRBJ2-1; 7 nucleotides align to TRBD1. The V gene's germline CDR1 is SEHNR and CDR2 FQNEAQ (reference sequence). The CDR3 loop spans 15 amino acids. J gave up 5 bases and V 4 bases, and 8 bases lay outside the gene matches.

The CDR3 DNA reads TGTGCCAGCAGTGAAGCGTCTTATCAGCCCCAGCATTTT. The encoded protein is CASSEASYQPQHF. The chain combines TRBV6-1 with TRBJ1-5; D gene ambiguous. V lost 0 bases to trimming and J lost 5 bases, with 5 bases between them. CDR3 size: 13 residues. Germline lookup yields CDR1 MNHNS and CDR2 SASEGT.

V and J are TRBV20-1 and TRBJ2-7, with TRBD2 matching over 13 bases. The germline gives CDR1 DFQATT, CDR2 SNEGSKA (reference sequence). The CDR3 is 15 amino acids. V was pared by 3 bases and J by 2 bases, with 4 bases of the junction left unmatched. In nucleotides, the CDR3 is TGCAGTGCTAGGCCGGGACTAGCGGGGACCTACGAGCAGTACTTC. Translation gives CSARPGLAGTYEQYF.

The chain uses TRBV10-2 and TRBJ2-1; D unclear. The germline V gene encodes CDR1 WSHSY and CDR2 SAAADI. The V gene lost 5 bases and the J gene lost 6 bases, with 8 bases spanning the gap. The CDR3 is made up of 12 amino acids. The CDR3 sequence is CASSTAPNEQFF. DNA of the CDR3: TGCGCCAGCAGTACCGCGCCCAATGAGCAGTTCTTC.

The rearrangement joins TRBV3-1 to TRBJ2-7; D is perhaps TRBD2 (5 bases). Germline V gives CDR1 LGHDT, CDR2 YNNKEL (reference sequence). The CDR3 contains 15 residues. Trimming cost V 2 bases and J 3 bases, with 14 bases left between them. The CDR3 reads CASSQMPGMDYEQYF. DNA for the CDR3: TGTGCCAGCAGCCAAATGCCCGGGATGGACTACGAGCAGTACTTC.

The chain carries TRBV6-6 and TRBJ2-3; no clear D. Germline loops: CDR1 MNHNY, CDR2 SVGAGI (reference sequence). The CDR3 runs 13 residues. Trimming removed 6 bases from V and 5 bases from J, with 12 bases in between. Here the CDR3 reads CASRNRAGDTQYF. Written as DNA, the CDR3 is TGTGCCAGCAGGAATAGGGCTGGAGATACGCAGTATTTT.

In nucleotides, the CDR3 is TGTGCCAGCAGCCAAGATGGGCAGGAGACCCAGTACTTC. The encoded protein is CASSQDGQETQYF. The J gene is TRBJ2-5, the V gene TRBV3-1; no clear D gene. The CDR3 length is 13 residues. V lost 0 bases and J 5 bases, leaving 7 bases between the germline ends. The V gene's germline CDR1 is LGHDT and CDR2 YNNKEL (reference sequence).